This T cell receptor (beta chain) was recovered during a study of blood T cell repertoires in COVID-19. Study summary: Researchers got acute and convalescent COVID-19 samples from the United States, Italy and Spain. In each case, the material was cDNA or gDNA derived from T cells, B-cell-depleted T cells, or PBMCs.

In the source study's methods: Amplification of reference gene primers provided the estimated nucleated cell counts. Method: immunoSEQ multiplex PCR; TCRdb's copy keeps in-frame clones and lacks some. V, J and clone size are taken as reported in that table, and D and trimming were inferred from the DNA itself. The sample consists of approximately 150,000 clones, approximately 88% of them appearing once. There are 13 residues in the CDR3. Germline V CDR1 and CDR2: MNHEY, SVGAGI. J was trimmed by 8 bases and V by 0 bases; bases with no gene match: 2. This TCR derives from a woman in her forties or fifties with acute or convalescent COVID-19. The chain combines TRBV6-5 with TRBJ2-3; TRBD2 matches 7 bases. Source material: peripheral blood. This chain's CDR3 is CASSYSGEGTQYF. The CDR3 coding sequence is TGTGCCAGCAGTTACTCGGGGGAGGGTACGCAGTATTTT.